This entry describes one T cell receptor beta chain. Its specificity is not known. TCRdb processed the reads anew with MiXCR; each CDR3 protein has one entry. The sample lists some 300,000 distinct CDR3 sequences, roughly an eighth occurring once. The data originate from a study of T cell repertoires in cytomegalovirus infection. The study, taken as a whole, reports: People with CMV and the relevant HLA were identified by cumulative public TCR beta family frequency. Within the response measured ex vivo, HLA-C-restricted CMV-specific TCR beta clonotypes were dominant.

The CDR3 length is 14 residues. From germline, CDR1 is SGHRS and CDR2 YFSETQ. Deletions cut 0 bases from V and 2 bases from J, with 7 bases between. Sequencing input: PBMCs. J is TRBJ2-3 and V is TRBV5-1; no definite D call. This receptor was taken from a human donor in good health (CMV status not recorded). Some clones in this sample may be carry-over from other donors' samples. CDR3 bases: TGCGCCAGCAGCTTGGCTGGGGACACAGATACGCAGTATTTT. This sequence encodes CASSLAGDTDTQYF.